Below are 16 T cell receptor beta chains sequenced from a single sample in a study of blood T cells in healthy people across ages. For the second PCR, which ran for roughly 6 to 11 cycles, a sample-barcoded 5' primer and a J-beta primer mix were used. One entry per CDR3 protein, called by TCRdb with MiXCR from the 5' RACE reads. The sample has roughly 1.6 million distinct CDR3 sequences; about 35% are singletons. The sample taken for sequencing was blood. Receptors were obtained from a woman between 25 and 40 years old in good health.

The rearrangement joins TRBV5-1 to TRBJ1-1; no clear D gene. This CDR3 has 14 residues. Germline V lookup: CDR1 SGHRS, CDR2 YFSETQ. V was pared by 1 base and J by 6 bases, with 13 bases between. CDR3 DNA sequence: TGCGCCAGCAGCTTGTTGGGGATTGAGGCTGAAGCTTTCTTT. Its translation: CASSLLGIEAEAFF.

This clonotype was recorded many times. This chain connects TRBV7-2 to TRBJ2-7, with 8 bases aligning to TRBD2. The V segment lost 5 bases and the J segment 0 bases; nucleotides outside the gene matches: 6. This CDR3 region has 15 residues. Germline V gives CDR1 SGHTA, CDR2 FQGNSA. CDR3 protein: CASSPIAGSSYEQYF. DNA for the CDR3: TGTGCCAGCAGCCCAATAGCGGGGAGCTCCTACGAGCAGTACTTC.

In the case of this clonotype: The junction departs from germline at one end; a sequencing error may be responsible. The rearrangement joins TRBV7-3 to TRBJ2-1; 7 nucleotides match TRBD2. The length of the CDR3 is 15 residues. Per germline, CDR1 SGHTA and CDR2 FQGTGA. The CDR3 here is CASSPQTSPNDEQFF. CDR3 coding DNA: TGCGCCAGCAGCCCTCAGACTAGCCCCAATGACGAGCAGTTCTTC.

This chain connects TRBV7-6 to TRBJ1-1, with unresolved D. Trimming shortened V by 0 bases and J by 2 bases, and 16 bases separated the two germline ends. This CDR3 comprises 17 residues. Germline assignment: CDR1 SGHVS and CDR2 FNYEAQ. CDR3 residues: CASSLAVGRLGNTEAFF. In DNA, the CDR3 is TGTGCCAGCAGCTTAGCGGTCGGCAGGCTGGGCAACACTGAAGCTTTCTTT. The entire variable domain, with the rest obtained from reference TRBV7-6 and TRBJ1-1, is as follows: GAGVSQSPRYKVTKRGQDVALRCDPISGHVSLYWYRQALGQGPEFLTYFNYEAQQDKSGLPNDRFSAERPEGSISTLTIQRTEQRDSAMYRCASSLAVGRLGNTEAFFGQGTRLTVV.

The table lists this clonotype with a few counts. The rearrangement links TRBV12-3 or TRBV12-4 to TRBJ2-5; D unclear. The J call may be incorrect, as the DNA end agrees better with TRBJ2-7. This CDR3 is 14 amino acids long. CDR3 sequence: CASSLGQPDSEQYF. CDR3 DNA: TGTGCCAGCAGTTTAGGCCAGCCAGACTCCGAGCAGTACTTC.

The sample holds a few counts of this clonotype. The rearrangement uses TRBV4-1 and TRBJ2-7, with 8 bases matching TRBD1. Germline V gene lookup returns CDR1 MGHRA and CDR2 YSYEKL. This CDR3 is 17 amino acids long. After removal of 8 bases from V and 1 base from J, the junction contained 16 bases not matched to a gene. The CDR3 DNA is TGCGCCAGCCTTGGCCGGAGTGGGACAGGTCCTTCCTACGAGCAGTACTTC. It specifies CASLGRSGTGPSYEQYF.

In its sample, this clonotype was seen a few times. The J gene is TRBJ2-1, the V gene TRBV2; D gene ambiguous. Germline V gene data show CDR1 as SNHLY and CDR2 as FYNNEI. This CDR3 is 13 amino acids long. The ends were cut back, 6 bases at V and 9 bases at J, with 15 bases in the middle. The CDR3 loop is CASRQQTSGEQFF. Written as DNA, the CDR3 is TGTGCCAGCAGGCAACAGACTTCGGGTGAGCAGTTCTTC.

Note on this clonotype: An end of the junction differs from the germline gene, which may be a read error. The chain couples TRBV3-1 to TRBJ2-1; 9 positions agree with TRBD1. The CDR3 is 15 amino acids. Germline CDR1 LGHDT, CDR2 YNNKEL (reference sequence). The CDR3 here is CTSRQGQGIGNEQFF. DNA of the CDR3: TGTACCAGCAGACAGGGACAGGGCATTGGGAATGAGCAGTTCTTC.

The chain has TRBV5-1 and TRBJ2-1, with 9 bases fitting TRBD2. The CDR3 loop spans 17 amino acids. J lost 4 bases, V lost 2 bases, and 10 bases had no gene match. Looked up from germline, CDR1 is SGHRS and CDR2 is YFSETQ. The CDR3 protein is CASSLLNVAGAYNEQFF. The DNA of the CDR3 is TGCGCCAGCAGCTTATTAAACGTAGCGGGGGCGTACAATGAGCAGTTCTTC.

This chain connects TRBV29-1 to TRBJ2-1; 9 nucleotides line up with TRBD2. This CDR3 is built from 15 residues. V dropped 5 bases and J dropped 3; count of bases not matched to a gene: 8. Germline V gene sequence: CDR1 SQVTM, CDR2 ANQGSEA. The CDR3 region is CSVLAGRQYYNEQFF. The DNA of the CDR3 is TGCAGCGTTCTAGCGGGACGTCAATACTACAATGAGCAGTTCTTC.

This clonotype was found many times. The chain joins TRBV6-2 or TRBV6-3 to TRBJ2-6, with D maybe TRBD1 (6 bases). V was pared by 6 bases and J by 1 base, with 22 bases between. This CDR3 has 19 amino acids. The germline gives CDR1 MNHEY, CDR2 SVGEGT. This CDR3 is CASRPQGRMSPSGANVLTF. The DNA of the CDR3 is TGTGCCAGCAGGCCGCAGGGGAGAATGAGTCCATCTGGGGCCAACGTCCTGACTTTC.

This clonotype has just a few counts. The rearrangement joins TRBV6-1 to TRBJ1-5, with unresolved D. From germline, CDR1 is MNHNS and CDR2 SASEGT. This CDR3 has 13 amino acids. V lost 7 bases and J 6 bases, leaving 13 bases between the germline ends. This CDR3 is CASKIWGVQPQHF. The CDR3 DNA reads as TGTGCCAGCAAAATTTGGGGAGTTCAGCCCCAGCATTTT.

V and J are TRBV28 and TRBJ2-1; 10 bases align to TRBD2. From germline, CDR1 is MDHEN and CDR2 SYDVKM. After removal of 5 bases from V and 0 bases from J, the junction contained 7 bases not matched to a gene. This CDR3 region has 17 residues. The CDR3 reads CASSSLAGDISYNEQFF. The CDR3 coding sequence is TGTGCCAGCAGTAGTCTAGCGGGGGACATCTCCTACAATGAGCAGTTCTTC.

This sequence joins TRBV7-6 and TRBJ2-6; the D gene could be TRBD1 or TRBD2 (5 bases each). The CDR3 totals 16 residues. CDR1 and CDR2 (germline): SGHVS, FNYEAQ. V lost 5 bases, J lost 0 bases, and 11 bases lay in between. The CDR3 here is CASSPGRASGANVLTF. The CDR3 coding sequence is TGTGCCAGCAGCCCGGGGCGAGCCTCTGGGGCCAACGTCCTGACTTTC.

V and J are TRBV10-1 and TRBJ2-3, with 8 bases aligning to TRBD2. The CDR3 covers 16 residues. CDR1 WNHNN and CDR2 SYGVQD come from the germline V gene (reference sequence). V lost 6 bases, J lost 4 bases, and 12 bases stayed unmatched. The CDR3 spells CASSLSRETSADTQYF. In nucleotides, the CDR3 is TGCGCCAGCAGCCTCTCAAGAGAGACTAGCGCAGATACGCAGTATTTT.

The chain employs TRBV29-1 and TRBJ1-1, with 7 bases lining up with TRBD1. Per the germline V gene, CDR1 is SQVTM and CDR2 is ANQGSEA. The CDR3 is made up of 10 amino acids. Trimming took 6 bases from V and 7 from J; bases not matched to a gene: 2. CDR3: CSVNRGEAFF. CDR3 bases: TGCAGCGTGAACAGGGGTGAAGCTTTCTTT.